This section outlines one T cell receptor (beta chain) sequence together with its context. Assay used: immunoSEQ multiplex PCR; TCRdb lists only in-frame clones, some missing. The sample yields 720,000 or so clones, 70% to 90% seen once. The CDR3 is 17 amino acids. Germline values: CDR1 MGHDK, CDR2 SYGVNS. Trimming at V came to 4 bases and at J to 0 bases, leaving 10 bases not matched to a gene. The data are from a study of shared T cell receptors in the human thymus. This same sample was also part of a study on human thymus T cells. That publication notes: The donors were infants in Finland with congenital heart defects, otherwise immunologically healthy. Thymus pieces cut out during corrective heart surgery were the tissue that was used. Thymic and blood repertoires seemed to favor certain V and J genes. Unrelated individuals reportedly shared highly overlapping thymic TCR repertoires.

This chain links TRBV25-1 with TRBJ2-3, with 7 bases identical to TRBD2. Sequences were obtained from thymocytes. The sequence was obtained from a girl less than two years old with a congenital heart defect. CDR3 residues: CASSGTSLAASTDTQYF. DNA of the CDR3: TGTGCCAGCAGTGGGACGTCGCTAGCGGCTAGCACAGATACGCAGTATTTT. Based on the CDR3 plus reference TRBV25-1 and TRBJ2-3, the full variable domain is EADIYQTPRYLVIGTGKKITLECSQTMGHDKMYWYQQDPGMELHLIHYSYGVNSTEKGDLSSESTVSRIRTEHFPLTLESARPSHTSQYLCASSGTSLAASTDTQYFGPGTRLTVL.